One and the same sample provided the 19 T cell receptor beta chains below, sequenced in a study of CD8+ T cells in alopecia areata. Investigators isolated RNA and reverse transcribed it into cDNA to act as the sequencing template. Here immunoSEQ multiplex PCR was the method, and the copy in TCRdb shows in-frame clones only, minus some. The sample lists some 130,000 clones, approximately 48% occurring once. The starting material was CD8+ T cells sorted from blood, obtained at week 0. Receptors were obtained from a human donor with alopecia areata.

This chain joins TRBV14 and TRBJ2-5; D gene uncertain. The CDR3 loop spans 13 amino acids. Germline assignment: CDR1 SGHDN and CDR2 FVKESK. V gave up 0 bases and J gave up 4 bases, with 6 bases separating them. The chain's CDR3 is CASSQDQGETQYF. In DNA form, the CDR3 reads TGTGCCAGCAGCCAAGATCAAGGAGAGACCCAGTACTTC.

Here the CDR3 DNA reads TGTGCCAGCAGTTCGGGACCGAGCTACGAGCAGTACTTC. Its protein is CASSSGPSYEQYF. The rearrangement links TRBV27 to TRBJ2-7; D may correspond to TRBD1 or TRBD2 (5 bases each). The CDR3 is made up of 13 amino acids. The V end was cut by 4 bases, the J end by 3 bases, with 10 bases between. CDR1 is MNHEY and CDR2 is SMNVEV in the germline V gene (reference sequence).

This clone occurred a few times. The genes are TRBV19 and TRBJ1-2; D is unclear. The CDR3 length is 15 residues. From germline, CDR1 is LNHDA and CDR2 SQIVND (reference sequence). Trimming left V 3 bases short and J 3 bases short, with 14 bases between. CDR3 region: CASSIPAIGDYGYTF. The CDR3 DNA is TGTGCCAGTAGTATCCCCGCGATCGGGGACTATGGCTACACCTTC.

The rearrangement joins TRBV14 to TRBJ2-7; 8 nucleotides match TRBD1. Germline V gene lookup returns CDR1 SGHDN and CDR2 FVKESK. This CDR3 spans 15 amino acids. Losses at the gene ends were 1 base for V and 3 bases for J; bases not matched to a gene: 5. CDR3 in amino acids: CASSQVQGAFYEQYF. The CDR3 region has the DNA TGTGCCAGCAGCCAAGTTCAGGGGGCTTTCTACGAGCAGTACTTC.

CDR3 bases: TGCAGCGTTGTCACAGGAGTGAACACTGAAGCTTTCTTT. Protein sequence: CSVVTGVNTEAFF. This chain uses TRBV29-1 with TRBJ1-1; maybe TRBD1 (5 bases). With 4 bases removed from V and 0 bases from J, the gap between germline ends came to 9 bases. The CDR3 runs to 13 residues. From germline, CDR1 is SQVTM and CDR2 ANQGSEA.

This clone was observed a handful of times. This chain links TRBV10-3 with TRBJ2-7; weak D call: TRBD2 (5 bases). The V end was cut by 6 bases, the J end by 0 bases, with 18 bases between. The CDR3 runs to 16 residues. The germline V gene has CDR1 ENHRY and CDR2 SYGVKD. CDR3 residues: CAISLSVGLASYEQYF. The CDR3 coding sequence is TGTGCCATCAGCCTGAGTGTAGGGCTAGCCTCCTACGAGCAGTACTTC.

The V and J genes are TRBV5-6 and TRBJ2-7, with D perhaps matching TRBD1 (7 bases). The CDR3 totals 14 residues. V dropped 0 bases and J dropped 4 bases, with 11 bases sitting between them. Germline V CDR1 and CDR2: SGHDT, YYEEEE. As DNA, the CDR3 is TGTGCCAGCAGCTTGGTCTCAGGGGGGTACGAGCAGTACTTC. It is translated as CASSLVSGGYEQYF.

V gene TRBV6-5 combines with J gene TRBJ1-2; the D is unclear. The CDR3 contains 12 residues. Trimming pared 5 bases from V and 5 bases from J, leaving 9 bases between. Germline-derived CDR1 and CDR2 are MNHEY and SVGAGI. The CDR3: CASSATVYGYTF. For the CDR3, the DNA is TGTGCCAGCAGTGCGACGGTTTATGGCTACACCTTC.

V is TRBV29-1 and J is TRBJ2-1; D gene uncertain. V lost 0 bases and J 4 bases, leaving 16 bases between the germline ends. The length of the CDR3 is 16 residues. Per the germline V gene, CDR1 is SQVTM and CDR2 is ANQGSEA. CDR3 sequence (DNA): TGCAGCGTTGAAGATCAAGCCTTTAGGGATTACAATGAGCAGTTCTTC. It is translated as CSVEDQAFRDYNEQFF.

The gene calls are TRBV7-9 and TRBJ1-2, with D perhaps matching TRBD1 (6 bases). V was pared by 5 bases and J by 3 bases, with 13 bases between. There are 14 residues in the CDR3. Per germline, CDR1 SEHNR and CDR2 FQNEAQ (reference sequence). CDR3 in amino acids: CASSLVAGDYGYTF. CDR3 nucleotide sequence: TGTGCCAGCAGCCTTGTGGCAGGGGACTATGGCTACACCTTC.

The chain links TRBV4-1 to TRBJ2-3; 12 bases map to TRBD2. The CDR3 has 17 amino acids. Germline V gene sequence: CDR1 MGHRA, CDR2 YSYEKL. The V and J ends lost 5 bases and 0 bases, in that order; junction bases with no gene match: 6. The DNA for the CDR3 is TGCGCCAGCAGCTGGACTAGCGGGGTAAGGAGCACAGATACGCAGTATTTT. It yields the protein CASSWTSGVRSTDTQYF.

J is TRBJ1-1 and V is TRBV30; D possibly corresponds to TRBD1 (6 bases). CDR3 length equals 13 residues. In germline, CDR1 is GTSNPN, CDR2 SVGIG (reference sequence). Trimming cost V 0 bases and J 3 bases, with 8 bases left between them. CDR3 bases: TGTGCCTGGAGTGTTGGACAGTACACTGAAGCTTTCTTT. The encoded protein is CAWSVGQYTEAFF. The full variable domain, completed using reference TRBV30 and TRBJ1-1, is SQTIHQWPATLVQPVGSPLSLECTVEGTSNPNLYWYRQAAGRGLQLLFYSVGIGQISSEVPQNLSASRPQDRQFILSSKKLLLSDSGFYLCAWSVGQYTEAFFGQGTRLTVV.

The J gene is TRBJ2-7, the V gene TRBV6-5, with D uncertain. From germline, CDR1 is MNHEY and CDR2 SVGAGI. The CDR3 totals 12 residues. Trimming stripped 5 bases from V and 3 bases from J, with 8 bases between. The CDR3 spells CASSDGSYEQYF. CDR3 DNA sequence: TGTGCCAGCAGTGACGGCAGCTACGAGCAGTACTTC.

The gene calls are TRBV7-9 and TRBJ2-7, with 8 bases identical to TRBD1. The germline gives CDR1 SEHNR, CDR2 FQNEAQ (reference sequence). This CDR3 region has 15 residues. Trimming removed 6 bases from V and 0 bases from J; junction bases left unmatched: 7. CDR3 protein: CASSSGTGGSYEQYF. CDR3 nucleotide sequence: TGTGCCAGCAGTTCCGGGACAGGCGGCTCCTACGAGCAGTACTTC. Combining the CDR3 with reference TRBV7-9 and TRBJ2-7 gives the whole variable domain DTGVSQNPRHKITKRGQNVTFRCDPISEHNRLYWYRQTLGQGPEFLTYFQNEAQLEKSRLLSDRFSAERPKGSFSTLEIQRTEQGDSAMYLCASSSGTGGSYEQYFGPGTRLTVT.

The chain uses TRBV15 and TRBJ2-5; a possible D gene is TRBD1 (6 bases). Germline CDR1 is LNHNV and CDR2 is YYDKDF (reference sequence). The CDR3 contains 15 residues. V was shortened by 4 bases and J by 3 bases, with 15 bases between the two germline ends. CDR3 loop: CATSTGTLPEETQYF. CDR3 coding DNA: TGTGCCACCAGCACCGGGACACTACCCGAAGAGACCCAGTACTTC.

This clone came up a few times. The chain links TRBV29-1 to TRBJ2-7; a weak D match, TRBD2 (6 bases). Trimming removed 8 bases at V and 4 bases at J, with 21 bases between. The CDR3 is made up of 14 amino acids. CDR1 is SQVTM and CDR2 is ANQGSEA in the germline V gene. The CDR3 nucleotides are TGCAGCTTCGTAACTGCGGAGGGGATATACGAGCAGTACTTC. As protein: CSFVTAEGIYEQYF.

This clone has a handful of counts. The V and J genes are TRBV6-6 and TRBJ1-1; TRBD1 matches at 9 bases. Trimming took 6 bases from V and 6 from J; bases not matched to a gene: 8. CDR3 length equals 14 residues. Germline values: CDR1 MNHNY, CDR2 SVGAGI (reference sequence). The DNA of the CDR3 is TGTGCCAGCAGCCACGGGACAGGGTCATCTGAAGCTTTCTTT. It codes for CASSHGTGSSEAFF.

The chain employs TRBV6-7 and TRBJ2-7, with 8 bases that match TRBD1. TRBV6-7 is classed as an ORF, of uncertain function. V shed 7 bases, J shed 5 bases, and the junction held 10 bases outside the gene matches. CDR3 size: 14 residues. CDR3 nucleotides: TGTGCCAGCACCCCGGACAGGGAAGGCGACGAGCAGTACTTC. Residues: CASTPDREGDEQYF.

The rearrangement links TRBV4-3 to TRBJ1-6, with D hard to call. CDR3 length equals 16 residues. Germline V gene sequence: CDR1 LGHNA, CDR2 YSLEER. The germline V and J ends were trimmed by 1 base and 4 bases, with 11 bases remaining between them. The CDR3 sequence is CASSQGGSLYNSPLHF. Written as DNA, the CDR3 is TGCGCCAGCAGCCAAGGCGGATCACTATATAATTCACCCCTCCACTTT.